This TCR beta chain was obtained from a study of blood T cell repertoires in COVID-19 (dated by TCRdb to the early 2020s). Regarding the research as a whole: Collaborator samples came from the United States, Italy and Spain and covered acute and convalescent phases of COVID-19. A de-identified subject ID, COVID-19 status, age in years and sex were almost always included in the sample metadata. The prospective study material was composed of cDNA or gDNA derived from T cells, B-cell-depleted T cells, or PBMCs. Samples were obtained from the ongoing ImmuneRACE study (first 160 participants) and from roughly 1,300 subjects provided by 6 global collaborators. Deeply sampled blood TCRbeta repertoires from subjects exposed to, actively infected with, or recovered from COVID-19 were included in the dataset. A freely available public database, intended as a resource for researchers studying the immune response to SARS-CoV-2, is where the repertoires were released. Where available, HLA class I and class II types were taken from metadata supplied by the sample provider and were not determined by assay-based typing.

The immunoSEQ Assay, a bias-controlled multiplex PCR, was used to amplify TCRbeta CDR3 regions from genomic DNA. Processing in the source paper ran as follows. The number of nucleated cells in each sample was estimated from the amplification of reference gene primers within the assay. To quantify the absolute abundance of each unique TCRbeta CDR3 rearrangement, sequence reads were collapsed and filtered. For each sample, productive Simpson clonality was calculated by taking the square root of Simpson's diversity index across productive rearrangements. Not all clones reach the TCRdb copy of this immuneACCESS table, which keeps in-frame sequences only. Checked studies attribute under half of the gap to unresolved V genes and leave the rest unexplained. That table furnishes V, J and clone size, whereas the DNA furnished D and trimming. This sample has 90,000 or so clones in its table, and roughly nine tenths of those were observed once. Jointly, the top ten make up around 1.8% of the sample.

The research as a whole found: Clinical and demographic metadata were provided uncurated, with the amount varying by source and participant.

The collaborating institutions used their own protocols to collect whole blood in K2EDTA tubes. For TCRbeta analysis, collaborators shipped samples in one of three forms: frozen whole blood, isolated PBMCs, or DNA extracted from either of those sample types. Sequences LGHNA (CDR1) and YSLEER (CDR2) are obtained from the germline V gene. The CDR3 runs 15 residues from the cysteine to the phenylalanine. The read is trimmed to its CDR3 DNA, 45 bases read in frame from base 1. Trimming accounts for 3 bases at V and 2 bases at J, while the number of junction bases matched to no gene is 3. This clone was counted once. Its antigen remains undetermined. No base quality information exists; no much larger clone differs at one position.

Recombination joined TRBV4-3 with TRBJ2-2; TRBD1 agrees with 7 junctional bases. The source material was peripheral blood. The clonotype comes from a human donor with active COVID-19. The donor label of this sample is uncertain. The sequence in DNA is TGCGCCAGCAGCCACGGACAGGCTAACACCGGGGAGCTGTTTTTT. Its coded protein is CASSHGQANTGELFF.